The 21 T cell receptor beta chains reported below all come from one sample, sequenced in a study of tumor and adjacent non-tumor tissue in lung cancer. No cell sorting was done before RNA was extracted from the tissue. Distant lung tissue was collected more than 3 cm away from the tumor edge. TCRbeta libraries were built with three rounds of nested PCR, modified from ARM-PCR. TCRdb independently ran MiXCR on the multiplex PCR reads; one entry per CDR3 protein. The sample holds some 66,000 distinct CDR3 sequences, roughly two thirds seen once. Material for sequencing was distant non-tumor lung tissue. The receptors here all came from a man aged 70 or older with non-small cell lung cancer.

A word on this clonotype: A junction end diverges from the germline sequence, so it may reflect a read error. This chain uses TRBV6-5 with TRBJ2-7; tentative D call: TRBD1 (5 bases). Germline CDR1 is MNHEY and CDR2 is SVGAGI. The CDR3 totals 11 residues. The CDR3 spells CTSRDLYEQYF. CDR3 nucleotide sequence: TGTACCAGCAGGGATTTATACGAGCAGTACTTC.

This clonotype was seen ten or more times. The CDR3 here is CASRTLGQGGEAFF. The CDR3 DNA reads TGTGCCAGCAGGACCCTAGGACAGGGCGGTGAAGCTTTCTTT. The chain couples TRBV11-2 to TRBJ1-1, with 8 bases identical to TRBD1. V trimming: 6 bases; J trimming: 7 bases; junction bases outside the gene matches: 10. CDR3 length: 14 amino acids. The germline V gene encodes CDR1 SGHAT and CDR2 FQNNGV.

On this clonotype: A much larger clone lies a single base off, so this may be a read error. The V call is TRBV5-4, the J call TRBJ2-1; 9 bases map to TRBD1. CDR1 and CDR2 (germline): SGHNT, YYREEE (reference sequence). The CDR3 covers 15 residues. The CDR3 nucleotides are TGTGCCAGCACCGTCACAGGGGGCTCCTACAATGAGCAGTCCTTC. Translation gives CASTVTGGSYNEQSF.

On this clonotype: Without the conserved terminal phenylalanine or tryptophan, this CDR3 likely stems from a read error. The chain joins TRBV11-2 to TRBJ2-4; no firm D call. Germline V gene data show CDR1 as SGHAT and CDR2 as FQNNGV. CDR3 length: 12 residues. Written as DNA, the CDR3 is TGCGCCAGCAACTTAACCAAAAACATTCAGTACCTC. This encodes CASNLTKNIQYL.

Concerning this clonotype itself: A read error may explain this, as a much larger clone is one base away. The gene calls are TRBV28 and TRBJ2-7; 9 bases line up with TRBD2. This CDR3 has 14 amino acids. Looked up from germline, CDR1 is MDHEN and CDR2 is SYDVKM. CDR3 bases: TGTGCCAGCAGTTTACTAGCGGGGCGCTACGGGCAGTACTTC. Protein: CASSLLAGRYGQYF.

As for this clonotype: The CDR3 does not close with the conserved phenylalanine or tryptophan, likely indicating a read error. The genes are TRBV6-6 and TRBJ1-1; TRBD1 is a possible D gene (5 bases). Germline values: CDR1 MNHNY, CDR2 SVGAGI (reference sequence). The CDR3 contains 14 residues. The CDR3 bases are TGTGCCAGCAGGGGGGGAGGCAGGAACATTGAAGCTTTCCTT. This sequence encodes CASRGGGRNIEAFL.

This clonotype was picked up a small number of times. Its ends do not fully match the called genes, so a read error is possible. The CDR3 loop is CASSHYGRVNYYGYTF. The CDR3 DNA reads TGCGCCAGCAGTCACTATGGGAGGGTAAACTACTATGGCTACACCTTC. The chain is built from TRBV6-5 and TRBJ1-2; no clear D. The CDR3 loop spans 16 amino acids. Germline loops: CDR1 MNHEY, CDR2 SVGAGI.

Points on this clonotype: The CDR3 does not close with the conserved phenylalanine or tryptophan, likely indicating a read error. J is TRBJ1-1 and V is TRBV11-2, with 7 positions matching TRBD1. CDR3 length: 15 amino acids. The V gene's germline CDR1 is SGHAT and CDR2 FQNNGV. The CDR3 loop is CSSNRKATGTTEAFC. CDR3 nucleotides: TGTTCCAGCAACCGAAAAGCGACAGGGACCACTGAAGCTTTCTGT.

Comment on this clonotype: As the CDR3 is not closed by the conserved phenylalanine or tryptophan, this likely results from a read error. The rearrangement links TRBV12-3 or TRBV12-4 to TRBJ2-2, with 9 positions matching TRBD1. The CDR3 runs to 17 residues. CDR3 sequence (DNA): TGTGCCAGCAGTTTTTGGACAGGGGCTTCGGACACCGGGGGGCTGTTTCTT. This gives the protein CASSFWTGASDTGGLFL.

This sequence joins TRBV19 and TRBJ2-1, with 8 bases lining up with TRBD1. The junction had 8 bases not matched to a gene; V was cut back by 4 bases and J by 0 bases. The CDR3 covers 17 residues. Germline V lookup: CDR1 LNHDA, CDR2 SQIVND (reference sequence). CDR3: CASSTYGQGASYNEQFF. CDR3 DNA sequence: TGTGCCAGTAGTACCTATGGACAGGGAGCCTCCTACAATGAGCAGTTCTTC.

About this clonotype itself: A much larger clone lies a single base off, so this may be a read error. The chain combines TRBV10-3 with TRBJ2-2; no clear D gene. This CDR3 contains 14 residues. The V and J ends lost 4 bases and 1 base respectively, with 7 bases between them. Looked up from germline, CDR1 is ENHRY and CDR2 is SYGVKD. CDR3 loop: CAISGRLNTGELFF. CDR3 nucleotides: TGTGCCATCAGTGGAAGGCTGAACACCGGGGAGCTGTTTTTT.

A single count supports this clonotype. Mismatch with germline at one junction end may stem from a read error. V gene TRBV24-1 combines with J gene TRBJ1-5; 7 bases are shared with TRBD1. The CDR3 has 16 residues. Germline loops: CDR1 KGHDR, CDR2 SFDVKD. The CDR3 bases are TGTGCCACCAGTGATCGCAACAGGGGAACGGATCAGCCCCGGCATTTT. This encodes CATSDRNRGTDQPRHF.

About this clonotype: A much larger clone is a single base away; this may be a read error. CDR3 protein: CASSLLTTGETDTQYF. In DNA, the CDR3 is TGTGCCAGCAGCTTACTGACGACAGGGGAGACAGATACGCAGTATTTT. The chain has TRBV7-9 and TRBJ2-3; 8 nucleotides agree with TRBD1. V was pared by 2 bases and J by 3 bases, with 7 bases of the junction left unmatched. This CDR3 contains 16 residues. The germline gives CDR1 SEHNR, CDR2 FQNEAQ (reference sequence).

This clonotype was detected once. The junction shows a germline mismatch at one end, possibly a read error. The V call is TRBV5-1, the J call TRBJ2-7; D is unresolved. This CDR3 spans 13 amino acids. CDR1 and CDR2 from the germline V gene are SGHRS and YFSETQ. The CDR3 sequence: CASSLNPGNEQYF. CDR3 DNA sequence: TGCGCCAGCAGCCTAAACCCAGGCAACGAGCAATACTTC.

The table lists this clonotype with a count of one. At one boundary the junction diverges from the germline segment, which might be a read error. This chain uses TRBV4-2 with TRBJ1-6, with a weak D call TRBD1 (5 bases). This CDR3 has 13 residues. Germline CDR1 LGHNA, CDR2 YNFKEQ. CDR3 sequence reads: CASSNGQYSPPHF. The CDR3 DNA sequence: TGTGCCAGCAGCAATGGACAATATTCACCCCCCCACTTT.

The chain couples TRBV5-1 to TRBJ2-1, with unresolved D. Trimming removed 0 bases at V and 5 bases at J, with 6 bases between. CDR1 SGHRS and CDR2 YFSETQ come from the germline V gene. The CDR3 is made up of 13 amino acids. The CDR3 region has the DNA TGCGCCAGCAGCTTGGCGGCCAACAATGAGCAGTTCTTC. This translates into CASSLAANNEQFF.

This chain links TRBV4-1 with TRBJ2-1; D is unclear. Germline CDR1 and CDR2: MGHRA and YSYEKL. Trimming took 0 bases from V and 9 from J, leaving 21 bases between them. The CDR3 spans 17 residues. The CDR3 DNA sequence: TGCGCCAGCAGCCAAGAGCAAAATAGCTGGAGTTTGCGTGAGCAGTTCTTC. It translates to CASSQEQNSWSLREQFF.

Concerning this clonotype: A read error may account for a junction end that differs from germline. The CDR3 bases are TGTGCCAGCAGTTCCAACAGGGAGTTAGCCAAAAACACTCAGTACTTC. Translating it yields CASSSNRELAKNTQYF. This chain uses TRBV11-3 with TRBJ2-4, with a possible D match to TRBD1 (6 bases). Germline V gene data show CDR1 as SGHNT and CDR2 as YENEEA. This CDR3 comprises 16 residues.

A word on this clonotype: A much larger clone differs from this one at a single base, so this may be a read error. This chain joins TRBV6-5 and TRBJ2-5, with no clear D. Germline assignment: CDR1 MNHEY and CDR2 SVGAGI. Deletions cut 8 bases from V and 2 bases from J, with 18 bases between. This CDR3 comprises 15 residues. CDR3 region: CASRRDGLPQETQYF. The CDR3 region has the DNA TGTGCCAGCCGTCGAGATGGCCTCCCGCAAGAGACCCAGTACTTC.

Regarding this clonotype: With a much larger clone just one base away, this may be a read error. This chain joins TRBV6-1 and TRBJ1-5, with D maybe TRBD1 (5 bases). V was clipped by 8 bases and J by 4 bases, with 21 bases between them. CDR3 length: 16 amino acids. Germline V gene data show CDR1 as MNHNS and CDR2 as SASEGT. In nucleotides, the CDR3 is TGTGCCAGCTTTCGCCCGGGACGGGGGTCGAATCAGCCCCAGCATTTT. Its protein product is CASFRPGRGSNQPQHF.

Of note for this clonotype: One end of the junction varies from germline; a read error may be responsible. The chain couples TRBV11-2 to TRBJ1-4; unclear D gene. Per germline, CDR1 SGHAT and CDR2 FQNNGV. This CDR3 is built from 16 residues. This chain's CDR3 is CTSSLVGSPWREKLFF. CDR3 bases: TGTACCAGCAGTTTAGTAGGGTCACCATGGCGTGAAAAACTGTTTTTT.